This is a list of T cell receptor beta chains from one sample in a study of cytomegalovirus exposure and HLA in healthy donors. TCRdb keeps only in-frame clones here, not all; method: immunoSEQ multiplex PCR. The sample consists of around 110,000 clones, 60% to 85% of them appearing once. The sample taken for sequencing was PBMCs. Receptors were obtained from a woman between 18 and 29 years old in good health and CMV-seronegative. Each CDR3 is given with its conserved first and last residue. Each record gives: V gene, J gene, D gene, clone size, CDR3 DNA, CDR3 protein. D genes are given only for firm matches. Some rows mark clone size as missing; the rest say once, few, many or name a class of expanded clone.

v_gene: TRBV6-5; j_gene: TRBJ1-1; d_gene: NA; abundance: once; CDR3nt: TGTGCCAGCAGGATGGGGCGGTTGAACACTGAAGCTTTCTTT; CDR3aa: CASRMGRLNTEAFF
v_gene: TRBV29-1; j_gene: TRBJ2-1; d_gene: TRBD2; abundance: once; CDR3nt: TGCAGCGTTGGTGGGACTAGCGCATACAATGAGCAGTTCTTC; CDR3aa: CSVGGTSAYNEQFF
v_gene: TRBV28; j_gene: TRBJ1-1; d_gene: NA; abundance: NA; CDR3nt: TGTGCCAGCAGTTTCGCCAGGGAAAAATTCTTT; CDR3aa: CASSFAREKFF
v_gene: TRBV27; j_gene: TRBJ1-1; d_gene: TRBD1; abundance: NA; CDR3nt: TGTGCCAGCACTACGCCGGGACAGAGAAACACTGAAGCTTTCTTT; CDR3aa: CASTTPGQRNTEAFF
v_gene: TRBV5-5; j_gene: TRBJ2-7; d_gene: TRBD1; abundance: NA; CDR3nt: TGTGCCAGCAGCTTGGCCAGTATAGGGACAGGGTCCTACGAGCAGTACTTC; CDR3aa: CASSLASIGTGSYEQYF
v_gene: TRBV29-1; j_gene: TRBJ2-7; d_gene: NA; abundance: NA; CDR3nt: TGCAGCGTTGAAGACGGGGTGAGGAGCGAGCAGTACTTC; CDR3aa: CSVEDGVRSEQYF
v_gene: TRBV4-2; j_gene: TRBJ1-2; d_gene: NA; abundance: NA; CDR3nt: TGTGCCAGCAGCCAGGCGGGACCATCCTATGGCTACACCTTC; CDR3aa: CASSQAGPSYGYTF
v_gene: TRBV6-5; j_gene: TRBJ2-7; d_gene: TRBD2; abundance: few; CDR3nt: TGTGCCAGCAGTTCAGCGGGGGCCGAGCAGTACTTC; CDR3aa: CASSSAGAEQYF
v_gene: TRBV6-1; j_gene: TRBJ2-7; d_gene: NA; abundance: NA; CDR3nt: TGTGCCAGCACAGGACAAGCCTACGAGCAGTACTTC; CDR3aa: CASTGQAYEQYF
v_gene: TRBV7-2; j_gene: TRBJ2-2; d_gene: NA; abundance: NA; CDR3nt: TGTGCCAGCAGCCCTGCGGCTTCGAACACCGGGGAGCTGTTTTTT; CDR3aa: CASSPAASNTGELFF
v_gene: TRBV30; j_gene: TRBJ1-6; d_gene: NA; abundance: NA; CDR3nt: TGTGCCTGGAGTAGGAGCAGGACTAGTTCACCCCTCCACTTT; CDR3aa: CAWSRSRTSSPLHF
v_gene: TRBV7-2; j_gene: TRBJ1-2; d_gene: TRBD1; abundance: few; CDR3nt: TGTGCCAGCAGCTTAACAGGGGGCGGCTACACCTTC; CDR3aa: CASSLTGGGYTF
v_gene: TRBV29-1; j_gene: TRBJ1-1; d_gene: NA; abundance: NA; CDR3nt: TGCAGCGTTGAGTACCGGACTGAAGCTTTCTTT; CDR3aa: CSVEYRTEAFF
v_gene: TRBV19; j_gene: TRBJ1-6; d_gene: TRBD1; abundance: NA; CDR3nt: TGTGCCAGTAGTCCCATAGGACAGGAGCCGAATTCACCCCTCCACTTT; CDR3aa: CASSPIGQEPNSPLHF
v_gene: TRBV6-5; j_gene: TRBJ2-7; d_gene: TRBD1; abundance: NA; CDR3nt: TGTGCCAGCAGTTACTCCGGGACAGGGAACGCCTACGAGCAGTACTTC; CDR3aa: CASSYSGTGNAYEQYF
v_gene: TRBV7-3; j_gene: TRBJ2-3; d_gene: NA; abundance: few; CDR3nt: TGTGCCAGCAGCTTAGGGGGGGGCAGGGATACGCAGTATTTT; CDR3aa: CASSLGGGRDTQYF
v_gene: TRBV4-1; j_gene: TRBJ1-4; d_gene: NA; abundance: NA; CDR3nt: TGCGCCAGCAGCGGAGACGGTTTTTTCACTAATGAAAAACTGTTTTTT; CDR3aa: CASSGDGFFTNEKLFF
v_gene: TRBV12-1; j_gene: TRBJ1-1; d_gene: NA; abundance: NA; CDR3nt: TGTGCCAGCAGCTTTACCGGGACAGGGGGTCGGGGAGACACTGAAGCTTTCTTT; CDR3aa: CASSFTGTGGRGDTEAFF
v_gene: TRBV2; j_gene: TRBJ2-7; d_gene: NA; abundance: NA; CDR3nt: TGTGCCAGCAATCCCCGATCACAGGGCGGCGAGCAGTACTTC; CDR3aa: CASNPRSQGGEQYF
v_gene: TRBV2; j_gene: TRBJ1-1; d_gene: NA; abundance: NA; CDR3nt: TGTGCCAGCAGTGATGTGCAGGGAGGCACTGAAGCTTTCTTT; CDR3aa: CASSDVQGGTEAFF
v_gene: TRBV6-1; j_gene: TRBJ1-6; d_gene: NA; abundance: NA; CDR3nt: TGTGCCAGCAGTGGACAGATAAATTCACCCCTCCACTTT; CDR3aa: CASSGQINSPLHF
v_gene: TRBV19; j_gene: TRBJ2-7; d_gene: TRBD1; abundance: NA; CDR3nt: TGTGCCAGTAGTCCTGGGGACAGAGCCTACGAGCAGTACTTC; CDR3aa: CASSPGDRAYEQYF
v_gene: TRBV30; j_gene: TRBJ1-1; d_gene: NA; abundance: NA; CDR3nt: TGTGCCTGGAATAACCCGGGCCTCCTAGGGGACACTGAAGCTTTCTTT; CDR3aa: CAWNNPGLLGDTEAFF
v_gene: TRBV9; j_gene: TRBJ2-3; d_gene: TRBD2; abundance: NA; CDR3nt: TGTGCCAGCACGGGTAAAAGCGAGCGGGGGGATACAGATACGCAGTATTTT; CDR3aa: CASTGKSERGDTDTQYF
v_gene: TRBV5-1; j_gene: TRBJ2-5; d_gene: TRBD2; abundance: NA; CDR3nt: TGCGCCAGCAGGACGGGACAGACCTCAGCGGGGGGGCGTGAGACCCAGTACTTC; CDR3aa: CASRTGQTSAGGRETQYF
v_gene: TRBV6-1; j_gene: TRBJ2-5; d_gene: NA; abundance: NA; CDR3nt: TGTGCCAGCAGCCCCGGGTCCATAGTGGGGACCCAGTACTTC; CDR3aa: CASSPGSIVGTQYF
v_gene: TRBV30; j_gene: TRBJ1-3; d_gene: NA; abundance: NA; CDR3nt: TGTGCCTGGAGCGGGGGGCGGGGAAACACCATATATTTT; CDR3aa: CAWSGGRGNTIYF
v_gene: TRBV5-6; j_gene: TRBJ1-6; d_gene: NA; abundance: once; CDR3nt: TGTGCCAGCAGCACAGCCCGGGGTTATAATTCACCCCTCCACTTT; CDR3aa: CASSTARGYNSPLHF